This T cell receptor beta chain was retrieved from a study of post-analysis software for immune sequencing data. This clonotype occurred a few times. Its antigen is as yet unknown. Every TCR beta cDNA library bore unique molecular identifiers. Input populations of about 0.95 to 10 million T cells gave rise to approximately 500,000 cDNA molecules. A single record per CDR3 protein comes from TCRdb applying MiXCR to the PCR reads. The sample lists around 700,000 distinct CDR3 sequences, roughly three fifths occurring once. Germline V CDR1 and CDR2: SGHRS, YFSETQ. The CDR3 length is 14 residues. V shed 0 bases and J shed 8 bases, with 12 bases lying between them. Study-wide points: About 5 TRBV segments (TRBV5-6, TRBV5-1 and TRBV20-1 among them) occurred more frequently in patients than in controls.

Sample: blood. This sequence was found in a girl aged 2 to 9 with multiple sclerosis. The genes are TRBV5-1 and TRBJ2-4; D not certain. CDR3 sequence (DNA): TGCGCCAGCAGCTTGGCGAATTCTCCGGACATTCAGTACTTC. Its translation: CASSLANSPDIQYF.